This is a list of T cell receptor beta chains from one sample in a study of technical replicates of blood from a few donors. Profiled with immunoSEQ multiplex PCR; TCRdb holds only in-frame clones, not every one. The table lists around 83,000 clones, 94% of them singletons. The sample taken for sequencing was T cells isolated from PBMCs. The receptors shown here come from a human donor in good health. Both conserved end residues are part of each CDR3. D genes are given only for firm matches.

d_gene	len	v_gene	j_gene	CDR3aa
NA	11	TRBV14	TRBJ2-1	CASSPNFEQFF
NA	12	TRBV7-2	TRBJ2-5	CASTPPGETQYF
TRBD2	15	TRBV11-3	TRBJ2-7	CASSLGGLGGGWQYF
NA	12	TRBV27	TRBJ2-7	CASSVNRREQYF
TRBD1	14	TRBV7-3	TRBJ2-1	CASSYKGAPSEQFF
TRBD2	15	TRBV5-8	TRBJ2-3	CASSLGSGNTDTQYF
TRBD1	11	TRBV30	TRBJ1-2	CAWGTGYGYTF
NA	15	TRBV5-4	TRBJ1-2	CASSLQVTTGYGYTF
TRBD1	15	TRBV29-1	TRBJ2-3	CSASPGQVYTDTQYF
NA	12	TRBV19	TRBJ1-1	CASTLGGTEAFF
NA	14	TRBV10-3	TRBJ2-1	CAISEPNRYNEQFF
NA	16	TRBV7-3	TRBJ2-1	CASSLTAGFSYNEQFF
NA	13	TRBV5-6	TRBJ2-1	CASFGPNYNEQFF
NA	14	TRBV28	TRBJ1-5	CASSLQGIEQPQHF
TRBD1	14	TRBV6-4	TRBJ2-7	CASSADRGPYEQYF
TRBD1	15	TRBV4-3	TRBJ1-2	CASSQSGTGTYGYTF
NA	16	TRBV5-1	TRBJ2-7	CASSLDSAGEFNEQYF
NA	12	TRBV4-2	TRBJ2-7	CASSQDSREQYF
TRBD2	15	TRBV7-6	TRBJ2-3	CASRGLAGVTDTQYF
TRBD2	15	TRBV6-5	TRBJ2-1	CASSSTSSGKGEQFF
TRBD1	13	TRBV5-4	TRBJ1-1	CASSRGQAAEAFF
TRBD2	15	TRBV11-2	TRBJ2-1	CASSPNLADYNEQFF
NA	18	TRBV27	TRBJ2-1	CASSLELRGMGIYNEQFF
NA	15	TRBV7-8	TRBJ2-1	CASSELTRSDNEQFF
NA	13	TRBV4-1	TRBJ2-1	CASSQVGDNEQFF
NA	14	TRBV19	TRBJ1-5	CASRDRDTYQPQHF
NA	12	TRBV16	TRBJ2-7	CASSQSSQEQYF
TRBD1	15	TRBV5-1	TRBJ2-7	CASSLGQGANYEQYF
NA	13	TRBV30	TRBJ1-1	CAWRGGPNTEAFF